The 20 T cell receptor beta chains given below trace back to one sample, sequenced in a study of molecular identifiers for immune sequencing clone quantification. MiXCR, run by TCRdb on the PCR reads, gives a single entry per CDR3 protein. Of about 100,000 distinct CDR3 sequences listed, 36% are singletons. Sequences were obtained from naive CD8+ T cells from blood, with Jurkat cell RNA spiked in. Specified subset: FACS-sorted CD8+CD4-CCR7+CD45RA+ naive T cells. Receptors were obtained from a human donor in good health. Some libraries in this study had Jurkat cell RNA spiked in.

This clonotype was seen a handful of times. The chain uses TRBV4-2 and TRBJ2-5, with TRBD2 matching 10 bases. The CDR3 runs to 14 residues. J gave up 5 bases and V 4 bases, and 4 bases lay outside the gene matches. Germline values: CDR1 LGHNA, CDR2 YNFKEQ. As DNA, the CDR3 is TGTGCCAGCAGCCCCCTAGCGGGAGAGGAGACCCAGTACTTC. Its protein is CASSPLAGEETQYF.

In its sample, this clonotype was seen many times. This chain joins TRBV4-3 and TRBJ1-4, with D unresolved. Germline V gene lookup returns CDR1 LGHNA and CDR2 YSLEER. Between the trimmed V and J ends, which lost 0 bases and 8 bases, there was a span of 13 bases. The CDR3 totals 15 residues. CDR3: CASSQDEGSEEKLFF. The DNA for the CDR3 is TGCGCCAGCAGCCAAGATGAGGGATCGGAGGAAAAACTGTTTTTT.

CDR3 loop: CASSASGRAGTDTQYF. DNA for the CDR3: TGTGCCAGCAGCGCTAGCGGGAGGGCCGGGACAGATACGCAGTATTTT. The chain recombines TRBV9 with TRBJ2-3, with 12 bases that match TRBD2. CDR1 and CDR2 (germline): SGDLS, YYNGEE. Trimming took 3 bases from V and 3 from J; bases not matched to a gene: 5. This CDR3 contains 16 residues.

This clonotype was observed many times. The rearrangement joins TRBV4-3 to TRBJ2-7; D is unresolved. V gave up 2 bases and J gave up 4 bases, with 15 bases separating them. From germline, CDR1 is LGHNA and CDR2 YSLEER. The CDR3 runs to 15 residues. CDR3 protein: CASSQTHSAQYEQYF. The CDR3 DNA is TGCGCCAGCAGCCAAACCCACAGTGCCCAGTACGAGCAGTACTTC.

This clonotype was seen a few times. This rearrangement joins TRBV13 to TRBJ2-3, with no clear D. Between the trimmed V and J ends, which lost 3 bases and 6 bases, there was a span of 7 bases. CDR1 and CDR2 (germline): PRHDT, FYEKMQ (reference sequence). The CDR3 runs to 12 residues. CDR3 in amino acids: CASSFARDTQYF. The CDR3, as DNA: TGTGCCAGCAGCTTCGCACGGGATACGCAGTATTTT.

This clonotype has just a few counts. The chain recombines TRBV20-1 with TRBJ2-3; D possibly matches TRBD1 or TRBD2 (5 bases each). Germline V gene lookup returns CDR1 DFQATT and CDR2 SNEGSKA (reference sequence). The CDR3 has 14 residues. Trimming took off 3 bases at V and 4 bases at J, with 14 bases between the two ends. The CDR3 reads CSARGEMGPDTQYF. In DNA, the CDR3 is TGCAGTGCTAGGGGGGAGATGGGGCCAGATACGCAGTATTTT.

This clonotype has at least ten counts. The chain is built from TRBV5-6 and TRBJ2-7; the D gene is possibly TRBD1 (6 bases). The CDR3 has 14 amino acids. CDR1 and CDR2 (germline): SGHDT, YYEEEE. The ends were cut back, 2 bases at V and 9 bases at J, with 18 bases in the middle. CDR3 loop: CASSFGTTHLGQYF. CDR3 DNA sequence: TGTGCCAGCAGCTTCGGGACAACACACCTCGGGCAGTACTTC.

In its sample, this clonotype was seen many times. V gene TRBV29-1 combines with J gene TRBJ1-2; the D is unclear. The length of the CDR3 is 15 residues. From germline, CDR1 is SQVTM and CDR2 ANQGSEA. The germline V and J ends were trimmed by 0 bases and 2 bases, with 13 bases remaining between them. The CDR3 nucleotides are TGCAGCGTTGAAGATTCGGGAGCGACGAACTATGGCTACACCTTC. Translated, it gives CSVEDSGATNYGYTF.

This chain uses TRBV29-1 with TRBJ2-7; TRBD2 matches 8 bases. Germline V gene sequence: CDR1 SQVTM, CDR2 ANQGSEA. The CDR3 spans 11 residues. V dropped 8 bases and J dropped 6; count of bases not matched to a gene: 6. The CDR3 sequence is CSHRSGSEQYF. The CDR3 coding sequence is TGCAGCCACCGAAGCGGGAGCGAGCAGTACTTC.

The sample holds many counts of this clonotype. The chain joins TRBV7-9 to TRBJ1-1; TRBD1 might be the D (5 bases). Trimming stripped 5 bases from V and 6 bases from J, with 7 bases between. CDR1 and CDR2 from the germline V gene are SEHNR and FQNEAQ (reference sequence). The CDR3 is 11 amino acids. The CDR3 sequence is CASSRGPEAFF. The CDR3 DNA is TGTGCCAGCAGCCGGGGCCCTGAAGCTTTCTTT.

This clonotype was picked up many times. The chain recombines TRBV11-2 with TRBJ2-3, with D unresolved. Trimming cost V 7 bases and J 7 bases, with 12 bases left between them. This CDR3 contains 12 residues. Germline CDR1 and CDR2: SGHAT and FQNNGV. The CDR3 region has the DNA TGTGCCAGCACCTCTGGCCGAAATACGCAGTATTTT. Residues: CASTSGRNTQYF.

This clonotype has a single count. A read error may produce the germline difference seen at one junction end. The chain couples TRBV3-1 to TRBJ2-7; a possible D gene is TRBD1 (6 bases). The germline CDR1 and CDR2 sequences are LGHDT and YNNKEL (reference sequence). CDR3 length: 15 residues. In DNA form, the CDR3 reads TGTGCCAGCGGCCAAAAAAGGGGGTATAGCTACGAGCAGTACTTC. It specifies CASGQKRGYSYEQYF.

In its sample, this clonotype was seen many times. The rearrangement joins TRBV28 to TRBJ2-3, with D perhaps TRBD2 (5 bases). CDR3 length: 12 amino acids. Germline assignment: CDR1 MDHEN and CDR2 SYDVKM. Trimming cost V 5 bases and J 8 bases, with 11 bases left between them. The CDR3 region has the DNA TGTGCCAGCAGTCATGGAGGTGGTACGCAGTATTTT. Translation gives CASSHGGGTQYF.

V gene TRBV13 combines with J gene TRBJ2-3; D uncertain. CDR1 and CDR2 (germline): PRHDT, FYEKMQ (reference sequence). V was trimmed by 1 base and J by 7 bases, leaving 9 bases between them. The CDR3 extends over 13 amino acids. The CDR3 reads CASSLVGQNTQYF. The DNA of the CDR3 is TGTGCCAGCAGCTTAGTTGGTCAGAATACGCAGTATTTT. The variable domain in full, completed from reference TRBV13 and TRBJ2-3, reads AAGVIQSPRHLIKEKRETATLKCYPIPRHDTVYWYQQGPGQDPQFLISFYEKMQSDKGSIPDRFSAQQFSDYHSELNMSSLELGDSALYFCASSLVGQNTQYFGPGTRLTVL.

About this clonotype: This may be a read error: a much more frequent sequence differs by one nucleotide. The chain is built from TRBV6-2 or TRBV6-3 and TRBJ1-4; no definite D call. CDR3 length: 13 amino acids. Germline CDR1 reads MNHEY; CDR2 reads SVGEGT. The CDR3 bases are TGTGCCAGCAGAGACGCCACCTTTGAAAAACTGGTTTTT. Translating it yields CASRDATFEKLVF.

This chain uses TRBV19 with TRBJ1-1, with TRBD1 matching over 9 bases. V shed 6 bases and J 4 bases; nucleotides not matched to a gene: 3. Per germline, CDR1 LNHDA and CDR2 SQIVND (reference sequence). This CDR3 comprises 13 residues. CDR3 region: CASRQGAPTEAFF. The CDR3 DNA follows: TGTGCCAGTAGACAGGGGGCGCCCACTGAAGCTTTCTTT. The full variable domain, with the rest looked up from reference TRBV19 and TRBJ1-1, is DGGITQSPKYLFRKEGQNVTLSCEQNLNHDAMYWYRQDPGQGLRLIYYSQIVNDFQKGDIAEGYSVSREKKESFPLTVTSAQKNPTAFYLCASRQGAPTEAFFGQGTRLTVV.

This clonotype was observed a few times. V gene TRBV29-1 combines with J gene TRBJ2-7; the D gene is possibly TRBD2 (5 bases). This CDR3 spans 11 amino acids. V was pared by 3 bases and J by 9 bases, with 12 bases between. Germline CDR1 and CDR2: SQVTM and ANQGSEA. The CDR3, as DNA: TGCAGCGTTGATGGGGAGCAAGGGCAGTACTTC. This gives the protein CSVDGEQGQYF.

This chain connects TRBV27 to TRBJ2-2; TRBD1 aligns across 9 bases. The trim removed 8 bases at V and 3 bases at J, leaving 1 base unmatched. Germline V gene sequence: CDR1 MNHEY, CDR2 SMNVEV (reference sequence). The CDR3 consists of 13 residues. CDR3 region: CASRDRDTGELFF. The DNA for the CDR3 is TGTGCCAGCCGGGACAGGGACACCGGGGAGCTGTTTTTT.

DNA of the CDR3: TGTGCCAGCAGCCAAGAACCGGGACTTCTGAGCACCGGGGAGCTGTTTTTT. It yields the protein CASSQEPGLLSTGELFF. The chain uses TRBV7-9 and TRBJ2-2; possible D gene TRBD2, 6 bases. The CDR3 totals 17 residues. The V end was cut by 5 bases, the J end by 4 bases, with 20 bases between. Germline CDR1 and CDR2: SEHNR and FQNEAQ (reference sequence).

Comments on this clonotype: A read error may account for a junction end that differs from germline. In DNA form, the CDR3 reads TGTGCCAGCAGTAACAGGGGTGCTGAAGCTATCTTT. Translation: CASSNRGAEAIF. This chain joins TRBV7-9 and TRBJ1-1; 7 bases map to TRBD1. This CDR3 has 12 residues. Germline-derived CDR1 and CDR2 are SEHNR and FQNEAQ (reference sequence).